Shown below are 25 T cell receptor beta chains from a single sample sequenced in a study of T cell responses to AZD1222 COVID-19 vaccine. The table came from immunoSEQ multiplex PCR; TCRdb's copy has only in-frame clones and leaves some out. The sample shows fewer than 120,000 clones, around nine tenths of them seen only once. Sequenced material: peripheral blood, taken on day 0 of AZD1222 vaccination. Receptors were obtained from an adult in good health.

V usage is TRBV12-3 or TRBV12-4 and J usage is TRBJ2-1; D might be TRBD2 (5 bases). V shed 9 bases and J shed 6 bases, with 12 bases lying between them. This CDR3 contains 12 residues. The CDR3 sequence is CASRTAGNEQFF. CDR3 in DNA: TGTGCCAGTCGGACTGCGGGCAATGAGCAGTTCTTC.

The rearrangement joins TRBV14 to TRBJ1-6; D uncertain. This CDR3 contains 15 residues. Germline loops: CDR1 SGHDN, CDR2 FVKESK. Trimming left V 1 base short and J 14 bases short, with 18 bases between. The CDR3 is CASSQGGTLGLALHF. In DNA form, the CDR3 reads TGTGCCAGCAGCCAAGGAGGCACCCTTGGTTTGGCCCTCCACTTT.

J is TRBJ2-2 and V is TRBV6-5, with 9 bases lining up with TRBD2. V lost 6 bases and J lost 5; bases outside the gene matches: 7. This CDR3 comprises 15 residues. The V gene's germline CDR1 is MNHEY and CDR2 SVGAGI. The CDR3 region is CASRPGLAGTGELFF. Here the CDR3 DNA reads TGTGCCAGCAGGCCGGGGCTAGCGGGAACCGGGGAGCTGTTTTTT.

Concerning this clone itself: One end of the junction does not line up with germline, which may come from a read error. This chain links TRBV7-7 with TRBJ2-5; D possibly corresponds to TRBD2 (6 bases). CDR1 SSHAT and CDR2 FNYEAQ come from the germline V gene (reference sequence). This CDR3 spans 15 amino acids. CDR3 region: CASSLTGVRVETQYF. The CDR3 region has the DNA TGTGCTAGCAGCTTAACGGGGGTTAGGGTGGAGACCCAGTACTTC.

This chain links TRBV18 with TRBJ1-6; D is ambiguous. The CDR3 has 15 residues. V dropped 3 bases and J dropped 5 bases, with 11 bases sitting between them. Germline CDR1 and CDR2: KGHSH and LQKENI. CDR3 residues: CASSPDGYNNSPLHF. CDR3 DNA: TGTGCCAGCTCACCCGACGGATACAATAATTCACCCCTCCACTTT.

The chain combines TRBV10-3 with TRBJ1-6; 9 nucleotides line up with TRBD1. Trimming took 6 bases from V and 11 from J; bases not matched to a gene: 11. Germline values: CDR1 ENHRY, CDR2 SYGVKD. This CDR3 is 15 amino acids long. In DNA, the CDR3 is TGTGCCATCAGGCCCGACCGGGACAGGGAGGCACCCCTCCACTTT. Its protein is CAIRPDRDREAPLHF.

The J gene is TRBJ2-5, the V gene TRBV24-1, with a weak D call TRBD1 (6 bases). The V end was cut by 4 bases, the J end by 4 bases, with 12 bases between. The CDR3 runs to 14 residues. Germline lookup yields CDR1 KGHDR and CDR2 SFDVKD. The CDR3 DNA reads TGTGCCACCAGTGACTCCCGACAGGCAGAGACCCAGTACTTC. Translation gives CATSDSRQAETQYF.

The V call is TRBV7-2, the J call TRBJ1-1; 8 bases fit TRBD1. The V and J ends lost 6 bases and 4 bases, in that order; junction bases with no gene match: 7. Germline V gives CDR1 SGHTA, CDR2 FQGNSA. CDR3 length equals 14 residues. CDR3 residues: CASSGQGALTEAFF. CDR3 in DNA: TGTGCCAGCAGTGGTCAGGGGGCGCTCACTGAAGCTTTCTTT.

The chain links TRBV28 to TRBJ1-5; 9 bases are shared with TRBD1. The CDR3 extends over 15 amino acids. J gave up 4 bases and V 4 bases, and 5 bases lay outside the gene matches. Germline CDR1 reads MDHEN; CDR2 reads SYDVKM. The CDR3 coding sequence is TGTGCCAGCAGTTCCGTTGGGACAGGGAATCAGCCCCAGCATTTT. This sequence encodes CASSSVGTGNQPQHF.

The V and J genes are TRBV28 and TRBJ2-3; 10 positions agree with TRBD2. This CDR3 has 14 residues. Germline trimming cut 5 bases from V and 4 bases from J; bases unmatched to any gene: 3. Germline loops: CDR1 MDHEN, CDR2 SYDVKM. The CDR3 bases are TGTGCCAGCAGTCTAGCGGGAGTCGCAGATACGCAGTATTTT. Translated, it gives CASSLAGVADTQYF.

The rearrangement uses TRBV7-9 and TRBJ2-3; D may be TRBD2 (5 bases). V shed 5 bases and J shed 2 bases, with 5 bases lying between them. Germline V gene lookup returns CDR1 SEHNR and CDR2 FQNEAQ (reference sequence). The CDR3 extends over 12 amino acids. The chain's CDR3 is CASSRDTDTQYF. CDR3 DNA: TGTGCCAGCAGCCGGGACACAGATACGCAGTATTTT.

The sample holds one count of this clone. The chain uses TRBV6-5 and TRBJ1-1; D remains unclear. Trimming took off 7 bases at V and 0 bases at J, with 6 bases between the two ends. Per germline, CDR1 MNHEY and CDR2 SVGAGI. The CDR3 loop spans 12 amino acids. The CDR3 DNA follows: TGTGCCAGCAATTCCATGAACACTGAAGCTTTCTTT. Encoded protein: CASNSMNTEAFF.

The J gene is TRBJ1-6, the V gene TRBV3-1 (or the pseudogene TRBV3-2); 7 bases map to TRBD1. CDR3 size: 14 residues. Trimming removed 6 bases from V and 7 bases from J; junction bases left unmatched: 6. Germline-derived CDR1 and CDR2 are LGHDT and YNNKEL (reference sequence). CDR3 nucleotide sequence: TGTGCCAGCAGTAACAGGGGACCAAATTCACCCCTCCACTTT. Encoded protein: CASSNRGPNSPLHF.

The chain is built from TRBV7-9 and TRBJ2-7; possibly TRBD1 or TRBD2 for D (5 bases each). Germline loops: CDR1 SEHNR, CDR2 FQNEAQ (reference sequence). The ends were cut back, 5 bases at V and 3 bases at J, with 14 bases in the middle. The length of the CDR3 is 14 residues. CDR3 nucleotides: TGTGCCAGCAGCCCCGGGACGAACAACTACGAGCAGTACTTC. This encodes CASSPGTNNYEQYF.

This chain joins TRBV7-6 and TRBJ2-3; D is unclear. Germline CDR1 reads SGHVS; CDR2 reads FNYEAQ. CDR3 length: 13 residues. The germline V and J ends were trimmed by 2 bases and 4 bases, with 7 bases remaining between them. The chain's CDR3 is CASSLLFSDTQYF. The CDR3, as DNA: TGTGCCAGCAGCTTATTGTTTTCAGATACGCAGTATTTT.

This chain uses TRBV20-1 with TRBJ2-1; D remains ambiguous. The germline V and J ends were trimmed by 6 bases and 8 bases, with 11 bases remaining between them. Per germline, CDR1 DFQATT and CDR2 SNEGSKA (reference sequence). The CDR3 totals 11 residues. The CDR3 protein is CSAPKAYEQFF. The CDR3 nucleotides read TGCAGTGCCCCGAAGGCGTATGAGCAGTTCTTC.

The V and J genes are TRBV19 and TRBJ2-4, with TRBD1 as a possible D gene (6 bases). Germline V gene lookup returns CDR1 LNHDA and CDR2 SQIVND (reference sequence). The CDR3 runs 13 residues. Trimming removed 10 bases at V and 2 bases at J, with 12 bases between. The CDR3 DNA sequence: TGTGCCAACCCCACAGGGTCCAAAAACATTCAGTACTTC. Translating it yields CANPTGSKNIQYF.

Turning to this clone: At one end the junction does not follow the germline gene, possibly because of a read error. The rearrangement links TRBV27 to TRBJ2-5; D perhaps matches TRBD2 (6 bases). The CDR3 has 13 residues. The germline V gene encodes CDR1 MNHEY and CDR2 SMNVEV (reference sequence). The CDR3, as DNA: TGTGCCAGCAGTTTATCGAAGAGTGGGCGGGGCGACTTC. Its protein product is CASSLSKSGRGDF.

The chain couples TRBV4-1 to TRBJ2-1; TRBD2 matches at 7 bases. The V gene's germline CDR1 is MGHRA and CDR2 YSYEKL. Trimming took 4 bases from V and 2 from J; bases not matched to a gene: 8. The CDR3 consists of 16 residues. The DNA for the CDR3 is TGCGCCAGCAGCCTCGGGGGGAGAGGGGCCTACAATGAGCAGTTCTTC. Its translation: CASSLGGRGAYNEQFF.

This rearrangement joins TRBV30 to TRBJ1-5, with D unclear. V shed 0 bases and J shed 5 bases, with 11 bases lying between them. The CDR3 has 14 residues. CDR1 GTSNPN and CDR2 SVGIG come from the germline V gene (reference sequence). The CDR3 region has the DNA TGTGCCTGGAGTGTAGACCGGTTCCATCAGCCCCAGCATTTT. It is translated as CAWSVDRFHQPQHF.

The gene calls are TRBV6-2 or TRBV6-3 and TRBJ1-6, with 10 bases lining up with TRBD1. V lost 2 bases, J lost 9 bases, and 1 base stayed unmatched. Germline V CDR1 and CDR2: MNHEY, SVGEGT. This CDR3 region has 14 residues. The DNA for the CDR3 is TGTGCCAGCAGTTACGGGACAGGGGTTTCACCCCTCCACTTT. This translates into CASSYGTGVSPLHF.

This chain connects TRBV12-3 or TRBV12-4 to TRBJ2-3; D gene ambiguous. V was trimmed by 6 bases and J by 5 bases, leaving 12 bases between them. The CDR3 sequence is 13 residues long. The CDR3 DNA reads TGTGCCAGCAGGTTTAAGCTGATAGATACGCAGTATTTT. It encodes CASRFKLIDTQYF.

Here the CDR3 reads CSARGGSDTQYF. The CDR3 nucleotides are TGCAGCGCCCGGGGGGGATCAGATACGCAGTATTTT. V gene TRBV29-1 combines with J gene TRBJ2-3, with TRBD2 identical over 8 bases. Germline CDR1 is SQVTM and CDR2 is ANQGSEA. J was trimmed by 4 bases and V by 7 bases; bases with no gene match: 4. The CDR3 extends over 12 amino acids.

This clone was seen a handful of times. The rearrangement uses TRBV28 and TRBJ2-6; D remains unclear. Trimming pared 6 bases from V and 4 bases from J, leaving 16 bases between. From germline, CDR1 is MDHEN and CDR2 SYDVKM. This CDR3 has 16 amino acids. CDR3 sequence reads: CASRVSGWSGANVLTF. CDR3 in DNA: TGTGCCAGCAGGGTATCGGGTTGGAGCGGGGCCAACGTCCTGACTTTC.

The chain couples TRBV9 to TRBJ2-1, with D uncertain. CDR1 is SGDLS, CDR2 YYNGEE, per germline. Trimming removed 4 bases at V and 8 bases at J, with 34 bases between. This CDR3 has 20 amino acids. CDR3 residues: CASSPRWAAKKTLSLDEQFF. The CDR3 nucleotides are TGTGCCAGCAGCCCCCGATGGGCAGCCAAGAAGACCCTTAGTCTCGATGAGCAGTTCTTC.